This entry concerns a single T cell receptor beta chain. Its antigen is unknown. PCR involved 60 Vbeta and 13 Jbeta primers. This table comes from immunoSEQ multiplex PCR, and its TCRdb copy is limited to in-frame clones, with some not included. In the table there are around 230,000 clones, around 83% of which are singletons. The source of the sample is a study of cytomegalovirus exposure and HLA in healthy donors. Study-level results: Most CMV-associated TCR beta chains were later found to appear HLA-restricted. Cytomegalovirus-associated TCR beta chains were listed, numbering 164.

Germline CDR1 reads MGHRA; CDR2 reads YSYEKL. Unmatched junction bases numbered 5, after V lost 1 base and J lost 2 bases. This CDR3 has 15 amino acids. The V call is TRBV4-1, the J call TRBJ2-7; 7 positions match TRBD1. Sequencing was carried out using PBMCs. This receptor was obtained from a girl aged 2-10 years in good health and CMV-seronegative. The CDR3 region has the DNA TGCGCCAGCAGCCAAGTCCGGGACAGCACCTACGAGCAGTACTTC. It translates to CASSQVRDSTYEQYF.